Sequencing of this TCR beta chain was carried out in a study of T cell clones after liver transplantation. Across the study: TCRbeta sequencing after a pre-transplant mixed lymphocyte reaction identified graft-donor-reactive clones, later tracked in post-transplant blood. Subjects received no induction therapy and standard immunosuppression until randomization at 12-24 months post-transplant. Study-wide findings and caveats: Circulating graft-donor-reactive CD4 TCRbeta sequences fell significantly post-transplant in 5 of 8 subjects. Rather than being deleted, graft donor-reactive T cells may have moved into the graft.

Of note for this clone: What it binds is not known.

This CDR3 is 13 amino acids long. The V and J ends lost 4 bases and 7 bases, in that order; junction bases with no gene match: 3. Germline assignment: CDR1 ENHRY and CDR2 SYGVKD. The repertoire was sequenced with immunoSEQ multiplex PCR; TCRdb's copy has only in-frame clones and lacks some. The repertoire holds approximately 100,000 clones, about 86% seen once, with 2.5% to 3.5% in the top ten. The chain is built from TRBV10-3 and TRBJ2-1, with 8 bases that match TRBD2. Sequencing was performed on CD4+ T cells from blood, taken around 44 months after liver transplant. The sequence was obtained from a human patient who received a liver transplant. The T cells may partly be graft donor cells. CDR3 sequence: CAISAGGVNEQFF. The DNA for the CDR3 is TGTGCCATCAGTGCGGGAGGGGTGAATGAGCAGTTCTTC.